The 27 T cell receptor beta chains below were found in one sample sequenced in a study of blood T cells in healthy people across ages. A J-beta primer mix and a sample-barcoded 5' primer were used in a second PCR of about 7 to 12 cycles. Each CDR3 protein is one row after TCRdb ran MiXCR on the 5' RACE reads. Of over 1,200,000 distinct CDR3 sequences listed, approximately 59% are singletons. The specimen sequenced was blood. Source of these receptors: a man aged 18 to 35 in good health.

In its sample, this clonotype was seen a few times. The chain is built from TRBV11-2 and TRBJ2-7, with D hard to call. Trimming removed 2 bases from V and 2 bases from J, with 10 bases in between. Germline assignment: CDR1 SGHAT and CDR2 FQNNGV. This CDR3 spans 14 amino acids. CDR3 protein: CASSLFDGTYEQYF. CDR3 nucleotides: TGTGCCAGCAGCTTATTTGACGGAACCTACGAGCAGTACTTC.

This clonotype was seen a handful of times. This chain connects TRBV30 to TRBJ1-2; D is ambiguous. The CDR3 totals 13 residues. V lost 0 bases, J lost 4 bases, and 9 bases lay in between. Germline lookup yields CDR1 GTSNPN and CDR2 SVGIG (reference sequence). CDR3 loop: CAWSVDSGYGYTF. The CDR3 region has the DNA TGTGCCTGGAGTGTTGACTCCGGCTATGGCTACACCTTC.

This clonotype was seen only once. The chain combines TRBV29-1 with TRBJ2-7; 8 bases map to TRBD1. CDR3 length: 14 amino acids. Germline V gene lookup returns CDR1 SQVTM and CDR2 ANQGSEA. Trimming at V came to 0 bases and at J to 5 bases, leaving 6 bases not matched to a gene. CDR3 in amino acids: CSVEDMTGVDEQYF. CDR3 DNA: TGCAGCGTTGAAGATATGACAGGGGTGGACGAGCAGTACTTC.

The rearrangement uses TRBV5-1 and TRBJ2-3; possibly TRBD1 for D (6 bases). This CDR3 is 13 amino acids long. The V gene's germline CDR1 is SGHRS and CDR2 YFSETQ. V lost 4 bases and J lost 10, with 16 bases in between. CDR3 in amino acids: CASSTTGPRAQYF. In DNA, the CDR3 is TGCGCCAGCAGCACGACAGGCCCCAGGGCGCAGTATTTT. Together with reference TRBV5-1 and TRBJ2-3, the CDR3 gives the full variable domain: KAGVTQTPRYLIKTRGQQVTLSCSPISGHRSVSWYQQTPGQGLQFLFEYFSETQRNKGNFPGRFSGRQFSNSRSEMNVSTLELGDSALYLCASSTTGPRAQYFGPGTRLTVL.

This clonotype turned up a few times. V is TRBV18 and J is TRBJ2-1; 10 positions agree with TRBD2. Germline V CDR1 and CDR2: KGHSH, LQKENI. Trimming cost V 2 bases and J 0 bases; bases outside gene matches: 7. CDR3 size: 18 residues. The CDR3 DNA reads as TGTGCCAGCTCACCATATTGGACTAGCGGAAGCTCCTACAATGAGCAGTTCTTC. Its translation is CASSPYWTSGSSYNEQFF.

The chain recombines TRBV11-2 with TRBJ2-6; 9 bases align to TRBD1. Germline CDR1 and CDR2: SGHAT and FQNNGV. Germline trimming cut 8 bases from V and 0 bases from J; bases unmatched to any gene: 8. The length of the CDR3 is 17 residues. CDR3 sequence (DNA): TGTGCCAGCCGCTCCGGGACAGGGTCCTCTGGGGCCAACGTCCTGACTTTC. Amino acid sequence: CASRSGTGSSGANVLTF.

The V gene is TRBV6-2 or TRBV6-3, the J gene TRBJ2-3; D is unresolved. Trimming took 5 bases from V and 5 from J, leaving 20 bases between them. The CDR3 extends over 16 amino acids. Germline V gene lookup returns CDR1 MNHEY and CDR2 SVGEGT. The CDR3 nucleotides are TGTGCCAGCAGTGCCGGGCAGAACTTTCAAGGAGATACGCAGTATTTT. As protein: CASSAGQNFQGDTQYF.

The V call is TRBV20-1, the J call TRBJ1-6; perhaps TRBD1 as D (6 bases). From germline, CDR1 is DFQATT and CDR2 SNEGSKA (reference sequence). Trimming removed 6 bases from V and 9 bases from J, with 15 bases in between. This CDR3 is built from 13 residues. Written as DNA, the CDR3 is TGCAGTGCGCACACAGGGTTGGGTTCACCCCTCCACTTT. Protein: CSAHTGLGSPLHF.

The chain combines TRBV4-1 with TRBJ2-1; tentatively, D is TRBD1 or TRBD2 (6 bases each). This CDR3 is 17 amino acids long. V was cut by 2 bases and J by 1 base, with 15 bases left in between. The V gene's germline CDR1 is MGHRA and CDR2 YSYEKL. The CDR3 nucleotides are TGCGCCAGCAGCCAACCTGCTCGGGGGCGATCCTACAATGAGCAGTTCTTC. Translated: CASSQPARGRSYNEQFF.

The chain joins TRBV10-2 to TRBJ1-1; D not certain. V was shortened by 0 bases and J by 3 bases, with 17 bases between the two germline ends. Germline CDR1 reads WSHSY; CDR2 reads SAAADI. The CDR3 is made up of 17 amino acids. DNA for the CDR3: TGCGCCAGCAGTGAGTCTTGGGCCCCACTGGGTCACACTGAAGCTTTCTTT. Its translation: CASSESWAPLGHTEAFF.

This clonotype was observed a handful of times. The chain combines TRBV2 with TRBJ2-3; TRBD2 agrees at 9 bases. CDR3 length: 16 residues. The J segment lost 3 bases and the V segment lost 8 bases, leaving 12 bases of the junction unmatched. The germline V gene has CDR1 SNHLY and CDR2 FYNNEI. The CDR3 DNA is TGTGCCAGCGATGGCGGGGGGGCCTTCCTAACAGATACGCAGTATTTT. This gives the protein CASDGGGAFLTDTQYF.

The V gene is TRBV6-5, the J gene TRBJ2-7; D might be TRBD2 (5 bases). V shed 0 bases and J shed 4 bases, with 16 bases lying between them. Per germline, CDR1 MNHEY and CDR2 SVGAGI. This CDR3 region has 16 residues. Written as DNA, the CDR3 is TGTGCCAGCAGTTACTCGAGGGTGGCGCGGAAATACGAGCAGTACTTC. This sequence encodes CASSYSRVARKYEQYF.

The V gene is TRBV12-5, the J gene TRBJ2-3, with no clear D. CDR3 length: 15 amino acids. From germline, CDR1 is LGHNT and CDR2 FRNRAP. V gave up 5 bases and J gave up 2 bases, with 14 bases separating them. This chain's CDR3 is CASGRTATTTDTQYF. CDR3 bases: TGTGCTAGTGGTCGGACGGCCACTACCACAGATACGCAGTATTTT.

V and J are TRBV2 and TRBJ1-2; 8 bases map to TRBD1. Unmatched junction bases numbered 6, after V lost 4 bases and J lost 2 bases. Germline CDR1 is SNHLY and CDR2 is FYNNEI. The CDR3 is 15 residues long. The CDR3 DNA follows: TGTGCCAGCAGTGTGGACAGGGCGCTAAACTATGGCTACACCTTC. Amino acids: CASSVDRALNYGYTF. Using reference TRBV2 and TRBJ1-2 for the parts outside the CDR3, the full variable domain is EPEVTQTPSHQVTQMGQEVILRCVPISNHLYFYWYRQILGQKVEFLVSFYNNEISEKSEIFDDQFSVERPDGSNFTLKIRSTKLEDSAMYFCASSVDRALNYGYTFGSGTRLTVV.

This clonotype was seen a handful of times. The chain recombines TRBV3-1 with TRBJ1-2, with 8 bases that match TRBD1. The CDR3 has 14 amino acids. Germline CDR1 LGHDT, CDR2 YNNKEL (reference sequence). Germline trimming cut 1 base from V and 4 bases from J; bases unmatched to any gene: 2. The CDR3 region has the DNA TGTGCCAGCAGCCAAGTCGGACAGGGCTATGGCTACACCTTC. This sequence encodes CASSQVGQGYGYTF.

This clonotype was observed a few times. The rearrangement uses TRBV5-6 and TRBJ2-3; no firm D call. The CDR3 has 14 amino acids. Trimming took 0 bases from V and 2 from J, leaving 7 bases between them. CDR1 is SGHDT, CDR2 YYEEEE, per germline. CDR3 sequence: CASSLAAHTDTQYF. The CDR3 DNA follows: TGTGCCAGCAGCTTGGCGGCCCACACAGATACGCAGTATTTT.

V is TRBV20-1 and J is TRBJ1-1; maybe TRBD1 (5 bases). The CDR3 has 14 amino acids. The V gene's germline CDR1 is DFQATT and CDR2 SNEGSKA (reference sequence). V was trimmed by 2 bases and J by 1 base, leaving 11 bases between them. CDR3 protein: CSARQGGKNTEAFF. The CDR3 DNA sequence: TGCAGTGCTAGACAGGGTGGGAAGAACACTGAAGCTTTCTTT.

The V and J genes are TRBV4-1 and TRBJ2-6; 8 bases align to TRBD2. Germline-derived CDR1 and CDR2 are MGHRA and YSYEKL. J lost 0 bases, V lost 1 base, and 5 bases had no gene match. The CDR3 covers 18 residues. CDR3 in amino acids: CASSQVAGQNSGANVLTF. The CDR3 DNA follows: TGCGCCAGCAGCCAAGTAGCGGGGCAAAACTCTGGGGCCAACGTCCTGACTTTC.

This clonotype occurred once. DNA of the CDR3: TGTGCCAGCAGTTACGACCCTAGCGGGGTTCTAGAGACCCAGTACTTC. Protein sequence: CASSYDPSGVLETQYF. The chain recombines TRBV6-5 with TRBJ2-5, with 9 bases identical to TRBD2. This CDR3 contains 16 residues. V lost 2 bases, J lost 4 bases, and 8 bases stayed unmatched. Germline V gives CDR1 MNHEY, CDR2 SVGAGI.

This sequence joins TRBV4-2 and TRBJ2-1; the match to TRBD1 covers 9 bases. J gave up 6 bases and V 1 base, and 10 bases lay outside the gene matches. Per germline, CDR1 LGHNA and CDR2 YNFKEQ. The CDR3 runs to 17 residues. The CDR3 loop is CASSQGPGTGYTNEQFF. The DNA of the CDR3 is TGTGCCAGCAGCCAAGGCCCCGGGACAGGGTATACCAATGAGCAGTTCTTC.

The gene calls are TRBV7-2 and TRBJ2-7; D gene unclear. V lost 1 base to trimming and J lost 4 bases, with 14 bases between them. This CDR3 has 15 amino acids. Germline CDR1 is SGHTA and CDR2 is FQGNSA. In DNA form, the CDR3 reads TGTGCCAGCAGCTTAGTGGGCATCAGGAATTACGAGCAGTACTTC. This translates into CASSLVGIRNYEQYF.

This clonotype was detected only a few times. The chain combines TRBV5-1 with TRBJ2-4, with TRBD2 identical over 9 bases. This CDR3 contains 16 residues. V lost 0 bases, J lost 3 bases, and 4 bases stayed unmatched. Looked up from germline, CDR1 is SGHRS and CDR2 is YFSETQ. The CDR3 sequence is CASSLVAGEGKNIQYF. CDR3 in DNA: TGCGCCAGCAGCTTGGTAGCGGGGGAAGGCAAAAACATTCAGTACTTC.

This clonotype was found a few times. CDR3 coding DNA: TGTGCCAGCAGTCCCTTTGACTTCATGAGGGTTGAGACCCAGTACTTC. Its protein product is CASSPFDFMRVETQYF. The gene calls are TRBV27 and TRBJ2-5; a possible D gene is TRBD2 (5 bases). The CDR3 runs to 16 residues. Germline CDR1 MNHEY, CDR2 SMNVEV (reference sequence). V lost 5 bases, J lost 5 bases, and 21 bases lay in between.

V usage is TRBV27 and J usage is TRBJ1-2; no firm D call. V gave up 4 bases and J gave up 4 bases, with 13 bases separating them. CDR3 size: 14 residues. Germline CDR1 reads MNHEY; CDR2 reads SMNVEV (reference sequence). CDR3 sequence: CASSSGPHFYGYTF. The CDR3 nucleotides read TGTGCCAGCAGTTCGGGTCCTCACTTCTATGGCTACACCTTC.

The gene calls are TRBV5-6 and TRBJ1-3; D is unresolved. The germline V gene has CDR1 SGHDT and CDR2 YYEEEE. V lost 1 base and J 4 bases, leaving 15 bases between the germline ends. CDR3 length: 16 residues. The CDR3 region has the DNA TGTGCCAGCAGCTTGAAAATCTTCTCCCGCGGAAACACCATATATTTT. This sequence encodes CASSLKIFSRGNTIYF.

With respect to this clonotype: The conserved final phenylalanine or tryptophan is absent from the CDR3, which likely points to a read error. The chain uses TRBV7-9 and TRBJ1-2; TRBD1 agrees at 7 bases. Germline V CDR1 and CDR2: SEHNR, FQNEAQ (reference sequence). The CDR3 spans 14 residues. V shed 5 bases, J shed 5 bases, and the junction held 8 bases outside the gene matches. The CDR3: CASSPRQGVYGYTS. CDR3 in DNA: TGTGCCAGCAGCCCAAGACAGGGTGTTTATGGCTACACCTCC.

This chain's CDR3 is CALRGGPTGELFF. Written as DNA, the CDR3 is TGCGCCCTGAGGGGAGGGCCTACCGGGGAGCTGTTTTTT. The chain joins TRBV10-2 to TRBJ2-2, with 7 bases identical to TRBD2. Germline loops: CDR1 WSHSY, CDR2 SAAADI. The CDR3 sequence is 13 residues long. Trimming removed 11 bases from V and 5 bases from J; junction bases left unmatched: 8.